This record concerns one TCR beta chain sequence. Measured with immunoSEQ multiplex PCR; TCRdb has only the in-frame clones, and not every one. This table holds fewer than 350,000 clones, approximately 88% found once. Seattle patient enrollment occurred during active infection, with longitudinal follow-up thereafter. This sample is drawn from a study of blood T cell repertoires in COVID-19. Study background: From T cells, B-cell-depleted T cells, or PBMCs came the material, which was cDNA or gDNA.

The CDR3 extends over 14 amino acids. V was pared by 5 bases and J by 4 bases, with 13 bases between. The germline gives CDR1 SGHTA, CDR2 FQGNSA. The source material was peripheral blood. The chain recombines TRBV7-2 with TRBJ2-3; no definite D call. The source of this sequence is a man aged 25-40 years with COVID-19, enrolled during active disease. CDR3 amino acids: CASSHRPGADTQYF. CDR3 sequence (DNA): TGTGCCAGCAGCCATAGACCCGGAGCAGATACGCAGTATTTT.